This is a list of T cell receptor beta chains from one sample in a study of technical replicates of blood from several donors. This table comes from immunoSEQ multiplex PCR, and its TCRdb copy is limited to in-frame clones, with some not included. The table has tens of thousands of clones, around 96% seen once. The sample was T cells isolated from PBMCs. All receptors derive from a human donor in good health. Both conserved end residues are part of each CDR3. A D gene is named only where the DNA matches it firmly. Some rows have no size entry. The others give once, few or many, or a class for an expanded clone.

clone size,V gene,J gene,D gene,CDR3 DNA,CDR3 protein
-,TRBV12-1,TRBJ1-2,-,TGTGCCAGCAGCTTATTCGTCAACTATGGCTACACCTTC,CASSLFVNYGYTF
-,TRBV29-1,TRBJ1-1,-,TGCAGCGTTGTAGTGGACTTCACGCAGAACACTGAAGCTTTCTTT,CSVVVDFTQNTEAFF
-,TRBV13,TRBJ2-5,-,TGTGCCAGCAGCTTAGCGGAGACCCAGTACTTC,CASSLAETQYF
-,TRBV29-1,TRBJ1-4,-,TGCAGCGGGCGGGTCGAGGATGAAAAACTGTTTTTT,CSGRVEDEKLFF
-,TRBV6-5,TRBJ1-6,-,TGTGCCAGCAGTTACCGGCCTAGTGGCAGGGGTTCACCCCTCCACTTT,CASSYRPSGRGSPLHF
-,TRBV11-2,TRBJ1-1,-,TGTGCCAGCAGCGTCGGACATAGGGTTGAGGAAGCTTTCTTT,CASSVGHRVEEAFF
-,TRBV28,TRBJ1-2,-,TGTGCCAGCAGTTTGGTAGGGGACAAGAATGGCTACACCTTC,CASSLVGDKNGYTF
-,TRBV19,TRBJ1-3,-,TGTGCCAGTTTACGCGGTGACTCTGGAAACACCATATATTTT,CASLRGDSGNTIYF
-,TRBV30,TRBJ1-1,-,TGTGCCTGGAGTGTTCTCAACACTGAAGCTTTCTTT,CAWSVLNTEAFF
once,TRBV14,TRBJ1-1,-,TGTGCCAGCAGCGGGCAGTATAACACTGAAGCTTTCTTT,CASSGQYNTEAFF
-,TRBV5-1,TRBJ2-6,TRBD1,TGCGCCAGCAGCTTGGGTCCGGGACAGGTTTACCTGGCTGGGGCCAACGTCCTGACTTTC,CASSLGPGQVYLAGANVLTF